These 17 T cell receptor beta chains share one sample of origin, sequenced in a study of blood T cell repertoires in COVID-19. Measured with immunoSEQ multiplex PCR; TCRdb has only the in-frame clones, and not every one. The data show 200,000 to 250,000 clones, about nine tenths seen once. The sample taken for sequencing was PBMCs or T cells enriched from blood (not recorded which). These receptors all stem from a man between 35 and 55 years old who had recovered from COVID-19.

This chain links TRBV6-5 with TRBJ1-1; possibly TRBD1 for D (5 bases). V gave up 2 bases and J gave up 0 bases, with 13 bases separating them. Germline V gene data show CDR1 as MNHEY and CDR2 as SVGAGI. The CDR3 sequence is 16 residues long. The CDR3 loop reads CASSYAPRVLNTEAFF. The CDR3 DNA reads as TGTGCCAGCAGTTACGCACCCAGGGTCTTGAACACTGAAGCTTTCTTT.

The chain carries TRBV7-9 and TRBJ2-2; TRBD1 agrees at 7 bases. V was clipped by 1 base and J by 4 bases; unmatched bases: 3. Germline-derived CDR1 and CDR2 are SEHNR and FQNEAQ (reference sequence). The CDR3 runs 15 residues. The CDR3 loop reads CASSLGQGVTGELFF. CDR3 DNA sequence: TGTGCCAGCAGCTTAGGACAGGGCGTCACCGGGGAGCTGTTTTTT.

This clone was seen only once. Written as DNA, the CDR3 is TGTGCCAGCAGCTTAGTAGCGGGGGTTAGGACCGGGGAGCTGTTTTTT. Protein sequence: CASSLVAGVRTGELFF. The chain recombines TRBV7-6 with TRBJ2-2; TRBD2 agrees at 9 bases. The CDR3 has 16 residues. Trimming cost V 1 base and J 5 bases; bases outside gene matches: 5. Per germline, CDR1 SGHVS and CDR2 FNYEAQ.

The chain recombines TRBV6-1 with TRBJ1-5; no reliable D call. CDR3 length: 16 amino acids. The ends were cut back, 2 bases at V and 2 bases at J, with 13 bases in the middle. Germline CDR1 and CDR2: MNHNS and SASEGT. The CDR3 sequence is CASSERPERGNQPQHF. CDR3 nucleotide sequence: TGTGCCAGCAGTGAACGGCCGGAGCGAGGCAATCAGCCCCAGCATTTT.

This clone has only a few counts. The chain combines TRBV28 with TRBJ1-3, with 10 bases fitting TRBD1. Germline V gene sequence: CDR1 MDHEN, CDR2 SYDVKM. V lost 5 bases, J lost 3 bases, and 7 bases stayed unmatched. This CDR3 region has 16 residues. This chain's CDR3 is CASSTGQGVLGNTIYF. CDR3 DNA: TGTGCCAGCAGTACAGGACAGGGGGTCCTTGGAAACACCATATATTTT.

The chain couples TRBV19 to TRBJ2-1; 7 bases fit TRBD2. Unmatched junction bases numbered 17, after V lost 6 bases and J lost 3 bases. The germline CDR1 and CDR2 sequences are LNHDA and SQIVND (reference sequence). This CDR3 has 18 amino acids. The CDR3 DNA reads as TGTGCCAGTAGCCCTGGGTCAGGAAGCGGGGCCCACTACAATGAGCAGTTCTTC. Translation: CASSPGSGSGAHYNEQFF.

This clone was seen only once. This chain uses TRBV5-4 with TRBJ1-6; 8 bases fit TRBD1. Germline CDR1 is SGHNT and CDR2 is YYREEE (reference sequence). J lost 7 bases, V lost 5 bases, and 2 bases had no gene match. The CDR3 is 13 residues long. As DNA, the CDR3 is TGTGCCAGCAGAAGGACAGGGAATTCACCCCTCCACTTT. Protein product: CASRRTGNSPLHF.

V usage is TRBV12-5 and J usage is TRBJ1-2; 10 nucleotides match TRBD1. The CDR3 covers 15 residues. Germline V gives CDR1 LGHNT, CDR2 FRNRAP. J gave up 6 bases and V 5 bases, and 9 bases lay outside the gene matches. The CDR3 coding sequence is TGTGCTAGTGGTCCGGGACAGGGGAAAAGGAATGGCTACACCTTC. Translating it yields CASGPGQGKRNGYTF.

The chain is built from TRBV6-6 and TRBJ2-7; 10 nucleotides agree with TRBD1. This CDR3 has 14 amino acids. CDR1 and CDR2 from the germline V gene are MNHNY and SVGAGI (reference sequence). J was trimmed by 1 base and V by 7 bases; bases with no gene match: 4. The CDR3 coding sequence is TGTGCCAGCACTCCGGACAGGGGGTCCTACGAGCAGTACTTC. Protein sequence: CASTPDRGSYEQYF.

V gene TRBV28 combines with J gene TRBJ2-7; D remains ambiguous. Per the germline V gene, CDR1 is MDHEN and CDR2 is SYDVKM. The CDR3 contains 11 residues. V was shortened by 5 bases and J by 3 bases, with 5 bases between the two germline ends. CDR3 region: CASSTSYEQYF. The CDR3 nucleotides are TGTGCCAGCAGTACAAGCTACGAGCAGTACTTC.

The CDR3 sequence: CASSPAGLAGWTGELFF. In DNA, the CDR3 is TGTGCCAGCAGCCCCGCGGGGCTAGCGGGGTGGACCGGGGAGCTGTTTTTT. This sequence joins TRBV4-2 and TRBJ2-2; 9 bases map to TRBD2. V was pared by 4 bases and J by 5 bases, with 11 bases of the junction left unmatched. This CDR3 is 17 amino acids long. The germline gives CDR1 LGHNA, CDR2 YNFKEQ.

The table lists this clone with a few counts. The genes are TRBV6-5 and TRBJ1-2, with 7 bases aligning to TRBD1. J lost 5 bases, V lost 7 bases, and 10 bases had no gene match. CDR3 length: 14 amino acids. Germline CDR1 and CDR2: MNHEY and SVGAGI. The CDR3, as DNA: TGTGCCAGCACGGAAGGACAGGCACCTTATGGCTACACCTTC. Translated: CASTEGQAPYGYTF.

This chain links TRBV12-3 or TRBV12-4 with TRBJ2-1, with 7 bases lining up with TRBD1. The V and J ends lost 4 bases and 8 bases, in that order; junction bases with no gene match: 2. This CDR3 region has 12 residues. As DNA, the CDR3 is TGTGCCAGCAGTTGGGACAGCTATGAGCAGTTCTTC. Encoded protein: CASSWDSYEQFF.

The chain employs TRBV3-1 (or the pseudogene TRBV3-2) and TRBJ2-5; TRBD2 is a possible D gene (5 bases). The CDR3 is 17 residues long. CDR1 and CDR2 (germline): LGHDT, YNNKEL (reference sequence). V lost 4 bases and J lost 4, with 22 bases in between. CDR3 residues: CASSLLSNSLARETQYF. The CDR3 DNA sequence: TGTGCCAGCAGCCTACTTTCCAACTCTCTAGCTCGAGAGACCCAGTACTTC.

This rearrangement joins TRBV11-2 to TRBJ2-7; TRBD2 matches 8 bases. The germline gives CDR1 SGHAT, CDR2 FQNNGV. With 3 bases clipped from V and 1 base from J, the junction kept 11 bases outside the gene matches. The CDR3 runs to 17 residues. The CDR3 region has the DNA TGTGCCAGCAGCTTTATCGGGGGGGGCTCCTCGTCCTACGAGCAGTACTTC. It is translated as CASSFIGGGSSSYEQYF.

This chain connects TRBV28 to TRBJ1-2; no clear D. CDR3 length: 12 residues. Trimming shortened V by 3 bases and J by 7 bases, and 9 bases separated the two germline ends. CDR1 is MDHEN and CDR2 is SYDVKM in the germline V gene. The CDR3 loop is CASSLDFLGYTF. As DNA, the CDR3 is TGTGCCAGCAGTTTGGACTTCCTTGGCTACACCTTC.

V gene TRBV20-1 combines with J gene TRBJ2-3, with TRBD2 matching over 10 bases. Trimming at V came to 3 bases and at J to 3 bases, leaving 6 bases not matched to a gene. The CDR3 totals 15 residues. Germline lookup yields CDR1 DFQATT and CDR2 SNEGSKA (reference sequence). The CDR3 protein is CSASRAGGRTDTQYF. The CDR3 DNA reads as TGCAGTGCTAGTCGAGCGGGGGGGAGGACAGATACGCAGTATTTT.